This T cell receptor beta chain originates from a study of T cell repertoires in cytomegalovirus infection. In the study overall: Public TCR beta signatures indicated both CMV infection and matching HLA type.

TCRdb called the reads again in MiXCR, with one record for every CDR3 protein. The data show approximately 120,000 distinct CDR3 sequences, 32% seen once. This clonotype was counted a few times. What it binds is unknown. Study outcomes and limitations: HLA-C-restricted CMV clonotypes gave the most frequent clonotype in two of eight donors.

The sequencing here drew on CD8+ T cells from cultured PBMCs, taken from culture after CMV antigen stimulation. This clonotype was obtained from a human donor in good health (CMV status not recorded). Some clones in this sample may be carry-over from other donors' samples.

Here the CDR3 DNA reads TGTGCCATCAGGGACCCAACTAATGAAAAACTGTTTTTT. This encodes CAIRDPTNEKLFF. V is TRBV10-3 and J is TRBJ1-4, with D uncertain. CDR3 length equals 13 residues. Trimming removed 6 bases at V and 0 bases at J, with 5 bases between. CDR1 and CDR2 (germline): ENHRY, SYGVKD.